The clone carrying this T cell receptor beta chain was counted between two and nine times. Its antigen is not known. This entry is derived from a study of T-cell reconstitution after alpha-beta-depleted transplantation in children. TCRbeta library construction was performed incorporating unique molecular identifiers. TCRdb re-derived calls from the PCR reads in MiXCR, one entry per CDR3 protein. In the table there are 40,000 to 60,000 distinct CDR3 sequences, around 8.8% of which are singletons. The CDR3 runs to 17 residues. After removal of 6 bases from V and 4 bases from J, the junction contained 13 bases not matched to a gene. Germline V lookup: CDR1 MDHEN, CDR2 SYDVKM. Study-wide results and caveats: Most T-cell counts and diversity one year after the transplant came from T cells that were newly produced.

The sample was PBMCs, mostly from graft donor cells, taken 60 days after TCRalphabeta/CD19-depleted stem cell transplant. The rearrangement uses TRBV28 and TRBJ2-3, with 10 bases aligning to TRBD1. This TCR was recovered from a male patient aged 2-10 years who had a stem cell transplant for chronic granulomatous disease, so the T cells may come from the graft donor. The CDR3 region has the DNA TGTGCCAGCAGCCCTGGGGACAGGGGCTTTTTGGCAGATACGCAGTATTTT. Protein product: CASSPGDRGFLADTQYF.